A selection of T cell receptor beta chains follows, all from one sample in a study of blood T cell repertoires in COVID-19. Clones were read by immunoSEQ multiplex PCR, and TCRdb kept only the in-frame ones, dropping some. The data hold tens of thousands of clones, with 85% observed a single time. Sample: peripheral blood. The receptor set was obtained from an older woman with acute or convalescent COVID-19. Both conserved end residues are part of each CDR3. D genes are given only for firm matches. Size values are once, few and many counts, or a class for expanded clones, and some rows have none.

V gene	J gene	clone size	D gene	CDR3 protein	CDR3 DNA
TRBV4-2	TRBJ2-3	.	TRBD2	CASSPTSSSVGTQYF	TGTGCCAGCAGTCCGACTAGCTCCTCCGTGGGTACGCAGTATTTT
TRBV7-8	TRBJ2-1	.	.	CASSLDRDYNEQFF	TGTGCCAGCAGCTTAGACAGGGACTACAATGAGCAGTTCTTC
TRBV12-3/TRBV12-4	TRBJ1-2	.	.	CASTAARVEGYTF	TGTGCCAGCACCGCCGCCAGGGTGGAAGGCTACACCTTC
TRBV5-8	TRBJ1-6	.	.	CASSLASGLNSPLHF	TGTGCCAGCAGCTTGGCTTCAGGGCTCAATTCACCCCTCCACTTT
TRBV20-1	TRBJ1-1	.	.	CSALRGMDFF	TGCAGTGCCCTCAGGGGCATGGATTTCTTT
TRBV19	TRBJ1-6	.	TRBD1	CASSVGQGSSPLHF	TGTGCCAGTAGTGTGGGACAGGGAAGTTCACCCCTCCACTTT
TRBV7-9	TRBJ2-4	.	TRBD2	CASSPRLAGEVAKNIQYF	TGTGCCAGCAGCCCTAGACTAGCGGGGGAGGTAGCCAAAAACATTCAGTACTTC
TRBV3-1/TRBV3-2	TRBJ1-2	.	TRBD1	CASSLTGSPTYGYTF	TGTGCCAGCAGCCTGACAGGGTCTCCTACCTATGGCTACACCTTC
TRBV3-1/TRBV3-2	TRBJ2-2	.	TRBD1	CASSQRTGGVNTGELFF	TGTGCCAGCAGCCAGCGGACAGGGGGAGTGAACACCGGGGAGCTGTTTTTT
TRBV30	TRBJ1-3	few	.	CAWSQWAGNTIYF	TGTGCCTGGAGTCAGTGGGCCGGAAACACCATATATTTT
TRBV6-1	TRBJ2-7	.	TRBD2	CASSVAGVLYEQYF	TGTGCCAGCAGTGTAGCGGGAGTACTCTACGAGCAGTACTTC
TRBV19	TRBJ1-5	once	.	CASKPGGGYSNQPQHF	TGTGCCAGCAAACCCGGGGGAGGTTATAGCAATCAGCCCCAGCATTTT
TRBV5-1	TRBJ2-1	once	TRBD2	CASSGTSGRVEQFF	TGCGCCAGCAGCGGGACTAGCGGGCGGGTTGAGCAGTTCTTC
TRBV5-1	TRBJ1-2	.	.	CASSLGTGYGYTF	TGCGCCAGCAGCTTAGGAACAGGGTATGGCTACACCTTC
TRBV7-3	TRBJ2-3	.	TRBD2	CASSNSGGSTDTQYF	TGTGCCAGCAGCAACTCGGGGGGGAGCACAGATACGCAGTATTTT
TRBV11-1	TRBJ1-1	.	.	CASSLREGTEAFF	TGTGCCAGCAGCTTACGGGAAGGTACTGAAGCTTTCTTT
TRBV6-2/TRBV6-3	TRBJ2-2	.	.	CASSYHRANTGELFF	TGTGCCAGCAGTTACCACAGGGCGAACACCGGGGAGCTGTTTTTT
TRBV27	TRBJ1-1	.	.	CASTDTEAFF	TGTGCCAGCACCGACACTGAAGCTTTCTTT
TRBV13	TRBJ2-7	.	.	CASSLDPGRTVYEQYF	TGTGCCAGCAGCTTAGACCCGGGACGGACAGTCTACGAGCAGTACTTC
TRBV11-2	TRBJ2-5	.	TRBD2	CASSWGSSGGGETQYF	TGTGCCAGCAGCTGGGGGTCTAGCGGGGGAGGAGAGACCCAGTACTTC
TRBV5-1	TRBJ2-5	.	.	CASSLEYQETQYF	TGCGCCAGCAGCCTCGAGTACCAAGAGACCCAGTACTTC
TRBV18	TRBJ2-5	once	.	CASSPPGEETQYF	TGTGCCAGCTCACCACCAGGGGAAGAGACCCAGTACTTC
TRBV6-5	TRBJ1-5	once	.	CASSPRDNQPQHF	TGTGCCAGCAGTCCTCGGGACAATCAGCCCCAGCATTTT
TRBV19	TRBJ2-3	.	TRBD1	CASSISPGQGVDTQYF	TGTGCCAGTAGTATAAGTCCGGGACAGGGTGTAGATACGCAGTATTTT
TRBV5-4	TRBJ2-3	.	.	CASSLDRADTQYF	TGTGCCAGCAGCTTGGATCGCGCAGATACGCAGTATTTT
TRBV29-1	TRBJ2-5	.	.	CSVQMDREGTQYF	TGCAGCGTTCAAATGGACAGGGAGGGGACCCAGTACTTC
TRBV5-1	TRBJ1-5	.	.	CASSVSGANQPQHF	TGCGCCAGCAGCGTATCAGGTGCTAATCAGCCCCAGCATTTT